Presented here are 14 T cell receptor beta chains from one specimen sequenced in a study of T cell responses to AZD1222 COVID-19 vaccine (TCRdb year 2021). Library generation was performed with the immunoSEQ multiplex PCR assay. TCRdb holds this immuneACCESS table with in-frame rearrangements only. Some clones are missing; in checked studies, unresolved V genes explain under half, and the rest has no known cause. This sample has under 95,000 clones in its table, and around 90% of those were observed once. Together, the top ten hold about 3% of the sample. The time point label for this specimen denotes: baseline before first vaccination. Sequenced material: peripheral blood, taken on day 0 of AZD1222 vaccination. The receptors were sampled from an adult in good health.

The chain links TRBV28 to TRBJ1-2; D remains unclear. Germline-derived CDR1 and CDR2 are MDHEN and SYDVKM. The CDR3 spans 15 residues. Trimming stripped 5 bases from V and 4 bases from J, with 17 bases between. CDR3 sequence (DNA): TGTGCCAGCAGTGGTGGTGGAGGTCGGGCCTATGGCTACACCTTC. Encoded protein: CASSGGGGRAYGYTF.

The chain couples TRBV18 to TRBJ1-2; 8 bases match TRBD1. V lost 3 bases and J lost 7; bases outside the gene matches: 7. This CDR3 spans 14 amino acids. Germline CDR1 KGHSH, CDR2 LQKENI. Here the CDR3 DNA reads TGTGCCAGCTCACCCCCTGACAGGGGACGTGGCTACACCTTC. It translates to CASSPPDRGRGYTF. Together with reference TRBV18 and TRBJ1-2, the CDR3 gives the full variable domain: NAGVMQNPRHLVRRRGQEARLRCSPMKGHSHVYWYRQLPEEGLKFMVYLQKENIIDESGMPKERFSAEFPKEGPSILRIQQVVRGDSAAYFCASSPPDRGRGYTFGSGTRLTVV.

The V gene is TRBV7-2, the J gene TRBJ1-2; 7 bases fit TRBD1. CDR1 is SGHTA and CDR2 is FQGNSA in the germline V gene. V was clipped by 1 base and J by 5 bases; unmatched bases: 4. The CDR3 consists of 14 residues. CDR3 in amino acids: CASSLEGQNYGYTF. CDR3 bases: TGTGCCAGCAGCTTAGAGGGACAGAATTATGGCTACACCTTC.

V usage is TRBV7-9 and J usage is TRBJ1-6, with TRBD1 as a possible D gene (6 bases). The V gene's germline CDR1 is SEHNR and CDR2 FQNEAQ (reference sequence). Trimming removed 11 bases from V and 0 bases from J, with 8 bases in between. The CDR3 runs to 13 residues. CDR3 coding DNA: TGTGCCGGGGGGGCCTCCTATAATTCACCCCTCCACTTT. This codes for CAGGASYNSPLHF.

The V gene is TRBV5-8, the J gene TRBJ2-7, with D perhaps TRBD1 (6 bases). Between the trimmed V and J ends, which lost 1 base and 2 bases, there was a span of 7 bases. There are 13 residues in the CDR3. Per the germline V gene, CDR1 is SGHTS and CDR2 is YDEGEE. The CDR3 DNA is TGTGCCAGCAGCTTGACAGGGCCCTACGAGCAGTACTTC. Residues: CASSLTGPYEQYF.

The rearrangement links TRBV5-1 to TRBJ1-2; possibly TRBD1 for D (5 bases). V lost 1 base and J 8 bases, leaving 15 bases between the germline ends. The CDR3 covers 14 residues. Germline V gene lookup returns CDR1 SGHRS and CDR2 YFSETQ. The CDR3 region has the DNA TGCGCCAGCAGCTTGCCATTAGCGGGGGAGGGCTACACCTTC. Its protein is CASSLPLAGEGYTF.

J is TRBJ1-4 and V is TRBV2, with 7 positions matching TRBD1. The CDR3 is made up of 15 amino acids. The trim removed 6 bases at V and 3 bases at J, leaving 7 bases unmatched. CDR1 SNHLY and CDR2 FYNNEI come from the germline V gene. The CDR3 spells CASRGGGTANEKLFF. CDR3 DNA sequence: TGTGCCAGCAGAGGAGGGGGGACAGCTAATGAAAAACTGTTTTTT.

This CDR3 reads CAISEGQGDEQFF. CDR3 in DNA: TGTGCCATCAGTGAAGGTCAAGGAGATGAGCAGTTCTTC. The V and J genes are TRBV10-3 and TRBJ2-1; D remains ambiguous. Germline-derived CDR1 and CDR2 are ENHRY and SYGVKD. CDR3 length: 13 amino acids. V was clipped by 3 bases and J by 8 bases, with 11 bases between them.

This clone turned up a few times. The chain is built from TRBV1 and TRBJ1-6; the listed D gene, TRBD1, was not tested against the DNA. TRBV1 is listed as a pseudogene. The CDR3 spans 21 residues. The CDR3 loop is CTSSQEPPFRDREFYNSPLHF. The CDR3 bases are TGCACCAGCAGCCAAGAGCCCCCTTTCCGGGACAGGGAATTCTATAATTCACCCCTCCACTTT.

The genes are TRBV6-6 and TRBJ2-1, with 11 bases identical to TRBD2. From germline, CDR1 is MNHNY and CDR2 SVGAGI (reference sequence). V lost 5 bases, J lost 8 bases, and 14 bases stayed unmatched. The CDR3 runs 17 residues. The CDR3 DNA sequence: TGTGCCAGCAGTCTATCGACGGGACTAGCGGAGCGGGATGAGCAGTTCTTC. This codes for CASSLSTGLAERDEQFF.

This clone turned up a few times. DNA for the CDR3: TGTGCCAGCTCCCGACGGACTAGCGACTCCTACGAGCAGTACTTC. Encoded protein: CASSRRTSDSYEQYF. The J gene is TRBJ2-7, the V gene TRBV18; 9 bases map to TRBD2. Germline V gives CDR1 KGHSH, CDR2 LQKENI. The CDR3 has 15 amino acids. V shed 6 bases and J 0 bases; nucleotides not matched to a gene: 6. Together with reference TRBV18 and TRBJ2-7, the CDR3 gives the full variable domain: NAGVMQNPRHLVRRRGQEARLRCSPMKGHSHVYWYRQLPEEGLKFMVYLQKENIIDESGMPKERFSAEFPKEGPSILRIQQVVRGDSAAYFCASSRRTSDSYEQYFGPGTRLTVT.

The chain recombines TRBV4-1 with TRBJ1-1, with 8 nucleotides matching TRBD1. The length of the CDR3 is 18 residues. Per the germline V gene, CDR1 is MGHRA and CDR2 is YSYEKL. After removal of 4 bases from V and 1 base from J, the junction contained 14 bases not matched to a gene. CDR3 sequence reads: CASSLISPDREGNTEAFF. The CDR3 DNA follows: TGCGCCAGCAGCCTCATATCCCCGGACAGGGAGGGGAACACTGAAGCTTTCTTT.

The V call is TRBV19, the J call TRBJ1-3; D unresolved. V lost 7 bases to trimming and J lost 1 base, with 20 bases between them. Germline V gene lookup returns CDR1 LNHDA and CDR2 SQIVND (reference sequence). This CDR3 is built from 17 residues. In DNA form, the CDR3 reads TGTGCCAGTAATCACCAAAACCCCGGGCAATCTGGAAACACCATATATTTT. It translates to CASNHQNPGQSGNTIYF.

This rearrangement joins TRBV28 to TRBJ1-2, with D possibly matching TRBD1 (6 bases). Germline CDR1 reads MDHEN; CDR2 reads SYDVKM. CDR3 length equals 15 residues. V lost 6 bases, J lost 4 bases, and 18 bases lay in between. CDR3 coding DNA: TGTGCCAGCAGATCAACCGGGACAAGGACCTATGGCTACACCTTC. It codes for CASRSTGTRTYGYTF.